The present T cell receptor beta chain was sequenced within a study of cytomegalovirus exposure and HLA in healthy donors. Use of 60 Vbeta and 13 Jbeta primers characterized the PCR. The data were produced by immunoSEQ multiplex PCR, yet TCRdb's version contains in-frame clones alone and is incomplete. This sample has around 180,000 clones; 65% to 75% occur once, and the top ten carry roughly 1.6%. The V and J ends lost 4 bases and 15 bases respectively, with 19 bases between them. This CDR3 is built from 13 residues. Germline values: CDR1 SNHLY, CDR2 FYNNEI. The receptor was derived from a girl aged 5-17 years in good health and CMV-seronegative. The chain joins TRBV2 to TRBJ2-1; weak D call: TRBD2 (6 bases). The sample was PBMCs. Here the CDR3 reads CASSGGSGLDLFF. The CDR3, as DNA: TGTGCCAGCAGTGGTGGTAGCGGACTGGACCTGTTCTTC.